Presented here are 15 T cell receptor beta chains from one specimen sequenced in a study of Ad26.COV2.S vaccination and SARS-CoV-2 variants. Profiled with immunoSEQ multiplex PCR; TCRdb holds only in-frame clones, not every one. Among some 410,000 clones listed, around 92% were seen once. Treatment reported: 15 to 20 received Ad26.COV2.S at low or high dose, single or two shots; 5 received placebo; per-sample allocation not given. Repertoires come from day 63 after the first vaccine or placebo injection. The specimen comprised peripheral blood, sampled in a trial of Ad26.COV2.S vaccine versus placebo. These receptors came from a person between 18 and 60 years old who received the Ad26.COV2.S COVID-19 vaccine or a placebo.

This sequence joins TRBV4-1 and TRBJ1-2; D is uncertain. Trimming took off 1 base at V and 7 bases at J, with 13 bases between the two ends. In germline, CDR1 is MGHRA, CDR2 YSYEKL. The CDR3 has 14 residues. The CDR3 spells CASSQVRPSRGYTF. DNA for the CDR3: TGCGCCAGCAGCCAAGTACGGCCAAGCCGTGGCTACACCTTC.

The sample holds one count of this clone. The rearrangement links TRBV18 to TRBJ1-6; no definite D call. From germline, CDR1 is KGHSH and CDR2 LQKENI. CDR3 length: 16 amino acids. Trimming shortened V by 5 bases and J by 6 bases, and 17 bases separated the two germline ends. Here the CDR3 DNA reads TGTGCCAGCTCATCAACCCCGGGGTCGGGTAATTCACCCCTCCACTTT. It yields the protein CASSSTPGSGNSPLHF. Looking up the rest from reference TRBV18 and TRBJ1-6 gives the full variable domain: NAGVMQNPRHLVRRRGQEARLRCSPMKGHSHVYWYRQLPEEGLKFMVYLQKENIIDESGMPKERFSAEFPKEGPSILRIQQVVRGDSAAYFCASSSTPGSGNSPLHFGNGTRLTVT.

The chain carries TRBV25-1 and TRBJ2-5; no definite D call. Germline V gene sequence: CDR1 MGHDK, CDR2 SYGVNS. Trimming pared 9 bases from V and 1 base from J, leaving 6 bases between. This CDR3 region has 11 residues. The CDR3 bases are TGTGCCAGGGCGGCCCAAGAGACCCAGTACTTC. Translation: CARAAQETQYF.

CDR3 loop: CASSAGPQGGYTF. The CDR3 DNA reads as TGTGCCAGCAGCGCAGGACCCCAGGGCGGCTACACCTTC. J is TRBJ1-2 and V is TRBV5-6; possibly TRBD1 for D (5 bases). Germline V gene sequence: CDR1 SGHDT, CDR2 YYEEEE. V was clipped by 4 bases and J by 8 bases, with 15 bases between them. This CDR3 contains 13 residues.

The V call is TRBV6-2 or TRBV6-3, the J call TRBJ2-7; a possible D gene is TRBD1 (6 bases). Germline assignment: CDR1 MNHEY and CDR2 SVGEGT. V lost 0 bases and J 0 bases, leaving 9 bases between the germline ends. The CDR3 length is 15 residues. For the CDR3, the DNA is TGTGCCAGCAGTTACTCTACAGGGAGCTCCTACGAGCAGTACTTC. Translation: CASSYSTGSSYEQYF.

The J gene is TRBJ2-3, the V gene TRBV11-2; possible D gene TRBD1, 5 bases. The V end lost 2 bases, the J end lost 4 bases, and 7 bases lay between the germline ends. The CDR3 contains 13 residues. Germline CDR1 SGHAT, CDR2 FQNNGV. CDR3 residues: CASSLIGADTQYF. In nucleotides, the CDR3 is TGTGCCAGCAGCTTAATAGGGGCAGATACGCAGTATTTT. Based on the CDR3 plus reference TRBV11-2 and TRBJ2-3, the full variable domain is EAGVAQSPRYKIIEKRQSVAFWCNPISGHATLYWYQQILGQGPKLLIQFQNNGVVDDSQLPKDRFSAERLKGVDSTLKIQPAKLEDSAVYLCASSLIGADTQYFGPGTRLTVL.

The DNA of the CDR3 is TGTGCCAGCAGCTTGAGCCGGGGCGATGGCTACACCTTC. It yields the protein CASSLSRGDGYTF. The V gene is TRBV7-2, the J gene TRBJ1-2, with D perhaps matching TRBD1 (5 bases). From germline, CDR1 is SGHTA and CDR2 FQGNSA. V gave up 3 bases and J gave up 6 bases, with 11 bases separating them. This CDR3 comprises 13 residues.

CDR3 region: CASSGATNEKLFF. The CDR3 coding sequence is TGCGCCAGCTCGGGTGCAACTAATGAAAAACTGTTTTTT. V and J are TRBV5-1 and TRBJ1-4; D is unresolved. V dropped 7 bases and J dropped 0 bases, with 7 bases sitting between them. The CDR3 totals 13 residues. Germline V lookup: CDR1 SGHRS, CDR2 YFSETQ.

V usage is TRBV2 and J usage is TRBJ2-7, with 8 bases aligning to TRBD1. Germline loops: CDR1 SNHLY, CDR2 FYNNEI. With 7 bases clipped from V and 6 bases from J, the junction kept 14 bases outside the gene matches. The CDR3 extends over 15 amino acids. CDR3 sequence reads: CASNRQGKGTSEQYF. The CDR3 DNA follows: TGTGCCAGCAATCGACAGGGGAAGGGGACCTCCGAGCAGTACTTC.

The rearrangement links TRBV2 to TRBJ1-2, with no clear D. Germline V gene sequence: CDR1 SNHLY, CDR2 FYNNEI. The CDR3 has 15 residues. Deletions cut 2 bases from V and 3 bases from J, with 13 bases between. As DNA, the CDR3 is TGTGCCAGCAGTGAATGGGCAGGACCCGACTATGGCTACACCTTC. Protein: CASSEWAGPDYGYTF. The variable domain in full, completed from reference TRBV2 and TRBJ1-2, reads EPEVTQTPSHQVTQMGQEVILRCVPISNHLYFYWYRQILGQKVEFLVSFYNNEISEKSEIFDDQFSVERPDGSNFTLKIRSTKLEDSAMYFCASSEWAGPDYGYTFGSGTRLTVV.

The chain is built from TRBV10-3 and TRBJ2-7; D might be TRBD1 (5 bases). The V gene's germline CDR1 is ENHRY and CDR2 SYGVKD. Trimming removed 2 bases from V and 5 bases from J, with 19 bases in between. The CDR3 contains 16 residues. The CDR3 DNA reads TGTGCCATCAGTGAGAGCAAATCCGCAGGGTGGAACGAGCAGTACTTC. Protein sequence: CAISESKSAGWNEQYF.

This chain connects TRBV20-1 to TRBJ1-5; TRBD1 might be the D (5 bases). Germline values: CDR1 DFQATT, CDR2 SNEGSKA (reference sequence). This CDR3 has 15 amino acids. The V end was cut by 3 bases, the J end by 0 bases, with 12 bases between. The CDR3: CSASWGSGSNQPQHF. Here the CDR3 DNA reads TGCAGTGCTAGTTGGGGGTCGGGTAGCAATCAGCCCCAGCATTTT.

The chain links TRBV7-8 to TRBJ1-5; 7 bases fit TRBD1. The CDR3 totals 13 residues. Germline assignment: CDR1 SGHVS and CDR2 FQNEAQ. V shed 5 bases, J shed 6 bases, and the junction held 4 bases outside the gene matches. The CDR3, as DNA: TGTGCCAGCAGCGCTGGGACAGCTCAGCCCCAGCATTTT. Translated, it gives CASSAGTAQPQHF.

V usage is TRBV9 and J usage is TRBJ2-5; D is ambiguous. There are 14 residues in the CDR3. V gave up 3 bases and J gave up 3 bases, with 12 bases separating them. Germline V lookup: CDR1 SGDLS, CDR2 YYNGEE. The CDR3 is CASSDSESKETQYF. The CDR3 nucleotides are TGTGCCAGCAGCGATTCCGAGTCGAAAGAGACCCAGTACTTC.

This clone was counted a single time. This chain joins TRBV19 and TRBJ1-2; D ambiguous. V lost 6 bases to trimming and J lost 4 bases, with 18 bases between them. This CDR3 contains 15 residues. Germline CDR1 LNHDA, CDR2 SQIVND (reference sequence). DNA of the CDR3: TGTGCCAGTAGCACCGCCGACCTGTTTGTCTATGGCTACACCTTC. Protein: CASSTADLFVYGYTF.